The 14 T cell receptor beta chains below all came from one sample that was sequenced in a study of OX40 agonist ivuxolimab in advanced cancers. This table comes from immunoSEQ multiplex PCR, and its TCRdb copy is limited to in-frame clones, with some not included. This sample has 55,000 to 75,000 clones, with about 82% found just once. The sequenced sample was CD4+ or CD8+ T cells sorted from blood, obtained in a trial of the OX40 agonist ivuxolimab. The receptors were sampled from an adult with an advanced solid tumor such as melanoma, head and neck, liver or kidney cancer.

In this sample, this clone turned up once. J is TRBJ1-4 and V is TRBV10-2, with TRBD1 as a possible D gene (5 bases). The CDR3 has 12 amino acids. Germline assignment: CDR1 WSHSY and CDR2 SAAADI. The germline V and J ends were trimmed by 4 bases and 13 bases, with 13 bases remaining between them. CDR3 bases: TGCGCCAGCAGTGGAGAGCCGGGGCGACTGTTTTTT. Translated, it gives CASSGEPGRLFF.

The V and J genes are TRBV5-1 and TRBJ1-4; 8 nucleotides match TRBD1. Trimming cost V 0 bases and J 1 base; bases outside gene matches: 2. Germline CDR1 is SGHRS and CDR2 is YFSETQ. This CDR3 region has 16 residues. CDR3: CASSLGQGLTNEKLFF. In nucleotides, the CDR3 is TGCGCCAGCAGCTTGGGACAGGGGTTAACTAATGAAAAACTGTTTTTT.

J is TRBJ2-5 and V is TRBV28; D tentatively fits TRBD1 or TRBD2 (5 bases each). This CDR3 comprises 12 residues. Trimming took 5 bases from V and 14 from J, leaving 18 bases between them. Germline values: CDR1 MDHEN, CDR2 SYDVKM. CDR3 nucleotide sequence: TGTGCCAGCAGTCCCGACGACAGAGGGGTATACTTC. It specifies CASSPDDRGVYF.

The V and J genes are TRBV2 and TRBJ2-7; unclear D gene. In germline, CDR1 is SNHLY, CDR2 FYNNEI. The V end was cut by 0 bases, the J end by 4 bases, with 4 bases between. CDR3 size: 12 residues. CDR3 DNA: TGTGCCAGCAGTGAAGCGAGGTACGAGCAGTACTTC. Amino acid sequence: CASSEARYEQYF.

The chain employs TRBV7-2 and TRBJ2-3; D unresolved. CDR1 is SGHTA, CDR2 FQGNSA, per germline. Trimming took 0 bases from V and 0 from J, leaving 16 bases between them. This CDR3 is 18 amino acids long. CDR3 in DNA: TGTGCCAGCAGCTTAGCCCACGGAGCGACACCTAGCACAGATACGCAGTATTTT. Translating it yields CASSLAHGATPSTDTQYF.

V gene TRBV30 combines with J gene TRBJ2-6; possible D gene TRBD2, 5 bases. The CDR3 consists of 14 residues. Trimming removed 1 base from V and 2 bases from J, with 6 bases in between. Germline lookup yields CDR1 GTSNPN and CDR2 SVGIG (reference sequence). The CDR3 nucleotides are TGTGCCTGGAGTGGGGGAGCTGGGGCCAACGTCCTGACTTTC. Translated, it gives CAWSGGAGANVLTF.

This chain's CDR3 is CASRSLAGGAYNEQFF. CDR3 nucleotides: TGTGCCAGCAGGAGCCTAGCGGGAGGGGCCTACAATGAGCAGTTCTTC. This chain links TRBV28 with TRBJ2-1; 12 nucleotides align to TRBD2. Trimming took 6 bases from V and 2 from J; bases not matched to a gene: 5. From germline, CDR1 is MDHEN and CDR2 SYDVKM. CDR3 length: 16 amino acids.

This clone showed up just once. The chain is built from TRBV28 and TRBJ2-3, with 10 bases identical to TRBD1. After removal of 10 bases from V and 3 bases from J, the junction contained 7 bases not matched to a gene. The CDR3 runs to 14 residues. In germline, CDR1 is MDHEN, CDR2 SYDVKM. The CDR3 here is CATSTGGRTDTQYF. Here the CDR3 DNA reads TGTGCCACTTCGACAGGGGGCAGGACAGATACGCAGTATTTT.

The chain uses TRBV2 and TRBJ2-3; D remains ambiguous. Trimming cost V 5 bases and J 0 bases, with 9 bases left between them. This CDR3 is 14 amino acids long. In germline, CDR1 is SNHLY, CDR2 FYNNEI. DNA of the CDR3: TGTGCCAGCAGTTTTTCGTCAAGCACAGATACGCAGTATTTT. It specifies CASSFSSSTDTQYF.

V gene TRBV28 combines with J gene TRBJ1-5, with D perhaps TRBD1 (5 bases). The V gene lost 6 bases and the J gene lost 7 bases, with 16 bases spanning the gap. Germline CDR1 and CDR2: MDHEN and SYDVKM. This CDR3 spans 14 amino acids. CDR3 nucleotides: TGTGCCAGCAGCCGGGACGGTCCAGGACAGCCCCAGCATTTT. Translation: CASSRDGPGQPQHF.

The chain recombines TRBV5-1 with TRBJ1-2, with D maybe TRBD1 (6 bases). V gave up 3 bases and J gave up 5 bases, with 8 bases separating them. The CDR3 contains 12 residues. The germline V gene has CDR1 SGHRS and CDR2 YFSETQ. DNA of the CDR3: TGCGCCAGCAGCTACGGACAGTATGGCTACACCTTC. It translates to CASSYGQYGYTF.

This clone was counted only a few times. The chain has TRBV28 and TRBJ2-3, with 7 bases identical to TRBD1. V gave up 5 bases and J gave up 2 bases; unmatched junction bases: 13. Germline CDR1 reads MDHEN; CDR2 reads SYDVKM. This CDR3 is 17 amino acids long. The CDR3 nucleotides read TGTGCCAGCAGTCCATCCCACGACAGGGCCTACACAGATACGCAGTATTTT. It specifies CASSPSHDRAYTDTQYF.

The chain recombines TRBV2 with TRBJ2-1, with a tentative D call TRBD2 (6 bases). This CDR3 has 15 residues. Trimming removed 7 bases from V and 0 bases from J, with 13 bases in between. Germline CDR1 is SNHLY and CDR2 is FYNNEI. The chain's CDR3 is CASKGPGSSYNEQFF. CDR3 sequence (DNA): TGTGCCAGCAAAGGGCCCGGGAGCTCCTACAATGAGCAGTTCTTC.

The CDR3 sequence is CASSEIGLAGVGGETQYF. DNA of the CDR3: TGTGCCAGCAGTGAAATCGGACTAGCGGGGGTGGGCGGGGAGACCCAGTACTTC. The rearrangement uses TRBV6-1 and TRBJ2-5, with TRBD2 matching 13 bases. The ends lost 2 bases at V and 5 bases at J; junction bases unmatched: 11. CDR1 and CDR2 from the germline V gene are MNHNS and SASEGT. This CDR3 contains 18 residues.